The source of this T cell receptor beta chain is a study of blood T cells in healthy people across ages. General study findings and limits: Older age coincided with a roughly linear decline in TCR beta diversity per million T cells. Researchers report that TCR beta diversity correlated strongly with naive T cell percentage.

Alongside a J-beta primer mix, a sample-barcoded 5' primer served in a second PCR lasting about 7 to 11 cycles. A template-switch adaptor with 12 random nucleotides tagged each cDNA molecule. From the 5' RACE reads, TCRdb called clonotypes with MiXCR, one entry per CDR3 protein. Among 650,000 to 1,000,000 distinct CDR3 sequences listed, around 36% were seen once. The table lists this clonotype with a few counts. Its antigen is unidentified. Germline trimming cut 5 bases from V and 5 bases from J; bases unmatched to any gene: 9. This CDR3 is built from 15 residues. The clonotype was recovered from a man between 18 and 29 years old in good health. Sequencing was done on a sample of blood. The chain uses TRBV12-3 or TRBV12-4 and TRBJ2-7, with 10 bases lining up with TRBD1. As DNA, the CDR3 is TGTGCCAGCAGTCCTGGGACAGGGGTGGGACACGAGCAGTACTTC. It translates to CASSPGTGVGHEQYF.